A single sample is the source of the 3 T cell receptor beta chains below, sequenced in a study of T cell responses to AZD1222 COVID-19 vaccine. Method: immunoSEQ multiplex PCR; TCRdb's copy keeps in-frame clones and lacks some. The sample holds about 50,000 clones, 70% to 90% seen once. The source was peripheral blood, collected on day 0 of AZD1222 vaccination. Source of these receptors: an adult in good health.

The chain is built from TRBV9 and TRBJ1-2, with D possibly matching TRBD1 (5 bases). The CDR3 runs to 15 residues. Between the trimmed V and J ends, which lost 0 bases and 6 bases, there was a span of 15 bases. Germline-derived CDR1 and CDR2 are SGDLS and YYNGEE. CDR3 sequence (DNA): TGTGCCAGCAGCGTAGGGAGGTCAGGGACCGATGGCTACACCTTC. Amino acids: CASSVGRSGTDGYTF. The full variable domain, its missing parts supplied by reference TRBV9 and TRBJ1-2, is DSGVTQTPKHLITATGQRVTLRCSPRSGDLSVYWYQQSLDQGLQFLIQYYNGEERAKGNILERFSAQQFPDLHSELNLSSLELGDSALYFCASSVGRSGTDGYTFGSGTRLTVV.

CDR3 region: CASSFGTGLLDTQYF. The CDR3 nucleotides read TGTGCCAGCAGTTTCGGGACAGGGTTATTGGATACGCAGTATTTT. The chain joins TRBV28 to TRBJ2-3, with TRBD1 identical over 9 bases. The CDR3 extends over 15 amino acids. Germline CDR1 MDHEN, CDR2 SYDVKM. V was clipped by 3 bases and J by 6 bases; unmatched bases: 7.

This sequence joins TRBV7-9 and TRBJ2-1, with D possibly TRBD1 on 5 matching bases. This CDR3 spans 16 amino acids. Germline CDR1 and CDR2: SEHNR and FQNEAQ (reference sequence). V lost 2 bases and J lost 1, with 12 bases in between. This CDR3 is CASSLNPRASYNEQFF. CDR3 coding DNA: TGTGCCAGCAGCTTAAATCCCAGGGCGTCCTACAATGAGCAGTTCTTC.